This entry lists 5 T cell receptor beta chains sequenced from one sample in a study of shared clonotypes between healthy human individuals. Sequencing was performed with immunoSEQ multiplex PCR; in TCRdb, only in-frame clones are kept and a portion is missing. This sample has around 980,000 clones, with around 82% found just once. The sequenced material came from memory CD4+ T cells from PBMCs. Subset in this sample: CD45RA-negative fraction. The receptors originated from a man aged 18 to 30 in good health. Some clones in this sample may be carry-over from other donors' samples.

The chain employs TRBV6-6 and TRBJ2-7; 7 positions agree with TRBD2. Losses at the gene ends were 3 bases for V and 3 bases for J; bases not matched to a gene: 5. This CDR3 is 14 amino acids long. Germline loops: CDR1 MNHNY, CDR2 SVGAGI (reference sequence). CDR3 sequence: CASSYAGEGYEQYF. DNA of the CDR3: TGTGCCAGCAGTTATGCGGGAGAGGGCTACGAGCAGTACTTC.

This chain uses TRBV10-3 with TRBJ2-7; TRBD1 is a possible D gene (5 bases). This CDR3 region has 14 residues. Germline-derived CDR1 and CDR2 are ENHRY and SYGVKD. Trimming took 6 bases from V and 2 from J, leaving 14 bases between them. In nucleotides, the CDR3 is TGTGCCATCAGAGATTCGCAGGGTCCCTACGAGCAGTACTTC. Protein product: CAIRDSQGPYEQYF.

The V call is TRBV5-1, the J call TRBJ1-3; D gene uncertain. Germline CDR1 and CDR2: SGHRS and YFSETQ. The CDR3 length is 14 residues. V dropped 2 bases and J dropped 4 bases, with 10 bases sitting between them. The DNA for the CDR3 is TGCGCCAGCAGCTTAGACCGGGAGGGAAACACCATATATTTT. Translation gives CASSLDREGNTIYF. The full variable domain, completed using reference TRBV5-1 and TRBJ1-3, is KAGVTQTPRYLIKTRGQQVTLSCSPISGHRSVSWYQQTPGQGLQFLFEYFSETQRNKGNFPGRFSGRQFSNSRSEMNVSTLELGDSALYLCASSLDREGNTIYFGEGSWLTVV.

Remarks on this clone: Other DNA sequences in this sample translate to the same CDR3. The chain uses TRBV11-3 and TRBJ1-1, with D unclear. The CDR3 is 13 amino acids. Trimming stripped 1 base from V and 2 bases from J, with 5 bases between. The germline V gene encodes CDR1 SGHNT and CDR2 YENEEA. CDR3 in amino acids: CASSLGVNTEAFF. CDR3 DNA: TGTGCCAGCAGCTTAGGCGTTAACACTGAAGCTTTCTTT.

The CDR3 protein is CSVGSGVAEKLFF. The DNA for the CDR3 is TGCAGCGTTGGTTCCGGGGTCGCGGAAAAACTGTTTTTT. The V call is TRBV29-1, the J call TRBJ1-4; no definite D call. V was clipped by 4 bases and J by 8 bases, with 14 bases between them. Germline loops: CDR1 SQVTM, CDR2 ANQGSEA. CDR3 length equals 13 residues.